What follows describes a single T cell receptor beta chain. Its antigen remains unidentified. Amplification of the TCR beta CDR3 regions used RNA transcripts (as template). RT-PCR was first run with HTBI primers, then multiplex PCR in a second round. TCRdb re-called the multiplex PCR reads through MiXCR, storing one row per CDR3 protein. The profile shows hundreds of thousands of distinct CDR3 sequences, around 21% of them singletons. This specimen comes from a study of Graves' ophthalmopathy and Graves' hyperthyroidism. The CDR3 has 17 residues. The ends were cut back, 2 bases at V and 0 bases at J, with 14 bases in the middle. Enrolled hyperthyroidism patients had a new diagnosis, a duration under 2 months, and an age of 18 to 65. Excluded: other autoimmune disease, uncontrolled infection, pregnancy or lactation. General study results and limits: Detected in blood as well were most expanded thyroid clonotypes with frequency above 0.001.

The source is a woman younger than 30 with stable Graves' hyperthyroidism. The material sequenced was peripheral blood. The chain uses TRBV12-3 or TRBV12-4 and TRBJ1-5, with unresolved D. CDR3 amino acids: CASSLSARLYSNQPQHF. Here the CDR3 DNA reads TGTGCCAGCAGTTTATCCGCCAGGTTGTATAGCAATCAGCCCCAGCATTTT.